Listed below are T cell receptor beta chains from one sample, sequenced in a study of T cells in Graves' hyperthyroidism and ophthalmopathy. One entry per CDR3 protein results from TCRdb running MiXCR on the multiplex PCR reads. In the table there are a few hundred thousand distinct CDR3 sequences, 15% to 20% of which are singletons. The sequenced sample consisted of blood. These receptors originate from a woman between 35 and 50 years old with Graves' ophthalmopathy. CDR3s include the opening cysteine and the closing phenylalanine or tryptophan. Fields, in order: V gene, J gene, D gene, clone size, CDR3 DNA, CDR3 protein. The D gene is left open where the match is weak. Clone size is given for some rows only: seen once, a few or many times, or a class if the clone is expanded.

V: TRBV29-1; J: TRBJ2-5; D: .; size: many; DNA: TGCAGCGTTGGTGACAAGGGCGGAGAGACCCAGTACTTC; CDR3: CSVGDKGGETQYF
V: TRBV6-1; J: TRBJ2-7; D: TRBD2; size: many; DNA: TGTGCCAGCAGTGAAAGGACTAGCGGGCCCTACGAGCAGTACTTC; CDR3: CASSERTSGPYEQYF
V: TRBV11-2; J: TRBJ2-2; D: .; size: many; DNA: TGTGCCAGCAGCTTACGAGCTACTAACACCGGGGAGCTGTTTTTT; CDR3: CASSLRATNTGELFF
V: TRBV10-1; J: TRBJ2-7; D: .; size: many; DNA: TGCGCCAGCAGTGCGGCTACGGGCTCGGACTACGAGCAGTACTTC; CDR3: CASSAATGSDYEQYF
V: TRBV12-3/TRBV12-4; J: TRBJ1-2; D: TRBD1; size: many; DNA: TGTGCCAGCAGTATGGGACAGACCATCCTTTATGGCTACACCTTC; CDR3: CASSMGQTILYGYTF
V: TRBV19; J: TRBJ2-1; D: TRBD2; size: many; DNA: TGTGCAAGTAATGTGAATAGCGGGCCCAATGAGCAGTTCTTC; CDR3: CASNVNSGPNEQFF
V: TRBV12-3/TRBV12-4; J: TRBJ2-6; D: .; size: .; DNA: TGTGCCACCACAAAGTTCTTATACTCTGGGGCCAACGTCCTGACTTTC; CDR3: CATTKFLYSGANVLTF
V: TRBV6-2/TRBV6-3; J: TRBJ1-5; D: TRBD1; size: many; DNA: TGTGCCAGCAGTTACGGGACAGGGTTTCAGCCCCAGCATTTT; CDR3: CASSYGTGFQPQHF
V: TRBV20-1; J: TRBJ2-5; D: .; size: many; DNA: TGCAGTGCTAGAGAGATGGGCAAGGAGACCCAGTACTTC; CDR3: CSAREMGKETQYF
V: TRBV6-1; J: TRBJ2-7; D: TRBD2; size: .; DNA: TGTGCCACCGTAGCGGGAAGCTACGAGCAGTACTTC; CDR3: CATVAGSYEQYF
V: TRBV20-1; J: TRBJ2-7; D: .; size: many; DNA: TGCAGTGCTAGGGAGACCTTCTACGAGCAGTACTTC; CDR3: CSARETFYEQYF
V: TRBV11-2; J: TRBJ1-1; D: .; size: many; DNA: TGTGCCAGCAGCGCGGGGGTTGAAGCTTTCTTT; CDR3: CASSAGVEAFF
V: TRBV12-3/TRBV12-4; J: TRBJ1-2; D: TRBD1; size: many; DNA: TGTGCCAGCAGCGACAGGGGACGGGATGGCTACACCTTC; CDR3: CASSDRGRDGYTF
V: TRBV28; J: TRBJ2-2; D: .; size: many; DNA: TGTGCCAGCGGCGGGAACAGGGTCGGCGGGGAGCTGTTTTTT; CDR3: CASGGNRVGGELFF
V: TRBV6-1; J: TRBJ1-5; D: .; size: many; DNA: TGTGCCAGCACCTACAGGGATAGCAATCAGCCCCAGCATTTT; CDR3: CASTYRDSNQPQHF
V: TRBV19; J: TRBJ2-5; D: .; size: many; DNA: TGTGCCAGTAGTATAGGCCTGACTCAAGAGACCCAGTACTTC; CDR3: CASSIGLTQETQYF
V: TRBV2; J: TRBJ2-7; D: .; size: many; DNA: TGTGCCAGCAGTACAAACAGGGACGAGCAGTACTTC; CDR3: CASSTNRDEQYF
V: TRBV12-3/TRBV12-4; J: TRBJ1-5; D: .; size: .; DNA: TGTGCCAGCAGTTTATACAGGGTGGGTCAGCCCCAGCATTTT; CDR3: CASSLYRVGQPQHF
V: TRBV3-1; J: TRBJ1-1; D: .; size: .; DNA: TGTGCCAGCAGCTCCATCGGGAACACTGAAGCTTTCTTT; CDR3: CASSSIGNTEAFF
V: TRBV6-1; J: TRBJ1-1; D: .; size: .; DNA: TGTGCCAGCAGAAGAGGGGTGGTTTCAGGGAACGCTGAAGCTTTCTTT; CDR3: CASRRGVVSGNAEAFF
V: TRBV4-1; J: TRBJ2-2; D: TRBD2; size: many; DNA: TGCGCCAGCAGCCACTCACTAGCGGTGAACACCGGGGAGCTGTTTTTT; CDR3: CASSHSLAVNTGELFF
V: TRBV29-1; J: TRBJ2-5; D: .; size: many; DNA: TGCAGCGTTGATCAGGGGGAGACCCAGTACTTC; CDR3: CSVDQGETQYF
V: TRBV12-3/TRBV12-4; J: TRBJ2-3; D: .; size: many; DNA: TGTGCCAGCAGCCCATATTGGACAGATACGCAGTATTTT; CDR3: CASSPYWTDTQYF
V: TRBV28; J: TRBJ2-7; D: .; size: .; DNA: TGTGCCAGCAGCCCCCCGGGGGTGAGCTCCTACGAGCAGTACTTC; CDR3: CASSPPGVSSYEQYF
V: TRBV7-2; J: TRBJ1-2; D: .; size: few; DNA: TGTGCCAGCAGCTTATTGGTGGCCGGGTTCGAAGGCTACAACTTC; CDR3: CASSLLVAGFEGYNF
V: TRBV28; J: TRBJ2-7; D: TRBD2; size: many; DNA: TGTGCCAGCAGTTTGACTAGCGGGAGGGACGAGCAGTACTTC; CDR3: CASSLTSGRDEQYF
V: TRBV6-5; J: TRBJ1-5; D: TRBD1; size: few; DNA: TGTGCCAGCAGATATGGACAGGGGGAATCGCCCCAGCATTTT; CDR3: CASRYGQGESPQHF
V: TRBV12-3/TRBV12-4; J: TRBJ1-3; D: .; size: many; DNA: TGTGCCACCAAGCGGGGCAGCTCTGGAAACACCATATATTTT; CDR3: CATKRGSSGNTIYF
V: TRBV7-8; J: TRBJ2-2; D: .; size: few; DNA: TGTGCCAGCAGCCCCCGGGGACCTAACACCGGGGAGCTGTTTTTT; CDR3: CASSPRGPNTGELFF
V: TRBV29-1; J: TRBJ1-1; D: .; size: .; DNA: TGCAGCGTTCACGCTTGGGGACCGGGACCGATGAACACTGAAGCTTTCTTT; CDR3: CSVHAWGPGPMNTEAFF